These T cell receptor beta chains were read from a single sample in a study of blood T cell repertoires in COVID-19. Data came from immunoSEQ multiplex PCR; TCRdb stores just in-frame clones and leaves some out. The sample includes 250,000 to 400,000 clones, about 90% of them seen just once. Material for sequencing was PBMCs or T cells enriched from blood (not recorded which). The receptors come from a woman in her thirties who had recovered from COVID-19. Both conserved end residues are part of each CDR3. The order of the fields is CDR3 length, clone size, D gene, V gene, J gene, CDR3 DNA, CDR3 protein. The D gene is left open where the match is weak. Clone size is given for some rows only: seen once, a few or many times, or a class if the clone is expanded.

cdr3_length: 14
clone_size: -
d_call: -
v_call: TRBV5-8
j_call: TRBJ1-1
cdr3_nt: TGTGCCAGCAGCTTGGTTAGGGGGAACACTGAAGCTTTCTTT
cdr3_aa: CASSLVRGNTEAFF

cdr3_length: 11
clone_size: -
d_call: TRBD1
v_call: TRBV5-3
j_call: TRBJ1-2
cdr3_nt: TGTGCCAGAAGCTCCAGACAGGGGCAGCCCTTC
cdr3_aa: CARSSRQGQPF

cdr3_length: 16
clone_size: -
d_call: TRBD2
v_call: TRBV4-2
j_call: TRBJ2-1
cdr3_nt: TGTGCCAGCAGCCTGACGACTAGCGGGCACTACAATGAGCAGTTCTTC
cdr3_aa: CASSLTTSGHYNEQFF

cdr3_length: 18
clone_size: -
d_call: TRBD1
v_call: TRBV24-1
j_call: TRBJ1-2
cdr3_nt: TGTGCCACCAGTCCTTTGGGACAGATAGGCTTTGGCTTCTATGGCTACACCTTC
cdr3_aa: CATSPLGQIGFGFYGYTF

cdr3_length: 14
clone_size: -
d_call: -
v_call: TRBV2
j_call: TRBJ1-6
cdr3_nt: TGTGCCAGCAAGTTGGAGACAGGCGGTTCACCCCTCCACTTT
cdr3_aa: CASKLETGGSPLHF

cdr3_length: 12
clone_size: -
d_call: -
v_call: TRBV2
j_call: TRBJ1-1
cdr3_nt: TGTGCCAGCAGTGGTCGGGGTTCTGAAGCTTTCTTT
cdr3_aa: CASSGRGSEAFF

cdr3_length: 14
clone_size: -
d_call: -
v_call: TRBV2
j_call: TRBJ1-1
cdr3_nt: TGTGCCAGCAGTGAAGCGGGACAGAACACTGAAGCTTTCTTT
cdr3_aa: CASSEAGQNTEAFF

cdr3_length: 16
clone_size: -
d_call: -
v_call: TRBV28
j_call: TRBJ1-4
cdr3_nt: TGTGCCAGCAGTTACCCCGACAGCCCCTCAACTGAAAAACTGTTTTTT
cdr3_aa: CASSYPDSPSTEKLFF

cdr3_length: 17
clone_size: -
d_call: TRBD1
v_call: TRBV3-1/TRBV3-2
j_call: TRBJ1-4
cdr3_nt: TGTGCCAGCAGTCTTGACAGGGACTTTAAACCTAATGAAAAACTGTTTTTT
cdr3_aa: CASSLDRDFKPNEKLFF

cdr3_length: 13
clone_size: -
d_call: -
v_call: TRBV27
j_call: TRBJ2-1
cdr3_nt: TGTGCCAGCAGATCGGGACTCTACAATGAGCAGTTCTTC
cdr3_aa: CASRSGLYNEQFF

cdr3_length: 13
clone_size: -
d_call: TRBD1
v_call: TRBV2
j_call: TRBJ1-5
cdr3_nt: TGTGCCAGCAGTGCGAGACAGGGGGTGCCAATGGATTTT
cdr3_aa: CASSARQGVPMDF

cdr3_length: 17
clone_size: -
d_call: -
v_call: TRBV11-2
j_call: TRBJ2-5
cdr3_nt: TGTGCCAGCAGCGACCTCCGGACTGCATTTGGGGAGGAGACCCAGTACTTC
cdr3_aa: CASSDLRTAFGEETQYF

cdr3_length: 15
clone_size: -
d_call: TRBD2
v_call: TRBV5-1
j_call: TRBJ2-1
cdr3_nt: TGCGCCAGCAGCTCGGGAGCGGGGGGCTACAATGAGCAGTTCTTC
cdr3_aa: CASSSGAGGYNEQFF

cdr3_length: 14
clone_size: -
d_call: TRBD1
v_call: TRBV7-8
j_call: TRBJ2-7
cdr3_nt: TGTGCCAGCAGCCCTGGGACAGGGCCCTACGAGCAGTACTTC
cdr3_aa: CASSPGTGPYEQYF

cdr3_length: 17
clone_size: once
d_call: TRBD1
v_call: TRBV5-5
j_call: TRBJ1-6
cdr3_nt: TGTGCCAGCAGTCAAGCGGGACAGGGGACCTCCAATTCACCCCTCCACTTT
cdr3_aa: CASSQAGQGTSNSPLHF

cdr3_length: 16
clone_size: -
d_call: -
v_call: TRBV5-8
j_call: TRBJ2-5
cdr3_nt: TGTGCCAGCAGCTTTTTGACAGGAGCCTTCCAAGAGACCCAGTACTTC
cdr3_aa: CASSFLTGAFQETQYF

cdr3_length: 14
clone_size: -
d_call: -
v_call: TRBV5-4
j_call: TRBJ1-1
cdr3_nt: TGTGCCAGCAGCGTCCGGGATTTTAACACTGAAGCTTTCTTT
cdr3_aa: CASSVRDFNTEAFF

cdr3_length: 16
clone_size: -
d_call: TRBD2
v_call: TRBV10-3
j_call: TRBJ2-1
cdr3_nt: TGTGCCATCAGCGGACCGGGACTAGCGGGGTACAATGAGCAGTTCTTC
cdr3_aa: CAISGPGLAGYNEQFF

cdr3_length: 11
clone_size: once
d_call: -
v_call: TRBV14
j_call: TRBJ2-7
cdr3_nt: TGTGCCAGCAGCCAGGCTTACGAGCAGTACTTC
cdr3_aa: CASSQAYEQYF

cdr3_length: 14
clone_size: few
d_call: TRBD1
v_call: TRBV11-2
j_call: TRBJ1-1
cdr3_nt: TGTGCCAGCAGCTCCACCAGCAGGGGGACTGAAGCTTTCTTT
cdr3_aa: CASSSTSRGTEAFF

cdr3_length: 14
clone_size: once
d_call: -
v_call: TRBV15
j_call: TRBJ1-2
cdr3_nt: TGTGCCACCAGCAGGACGGACAGTTTAAATGGCTACACCTTC
cdr3_aa: CATSRTDSLNGYTF

cdr3_length: 16
clone_size: -
d_call: TRBD1
v_call: TRBV4-3
j_call: TRBJ2-2
cdr3_nt: TGCGCCAGCAGCCTCTCCGGGACAGCGGATGTCGGGGAGCTGTTTTTT
cdr3_aa: CASSLSGTADVGELFF

cdr3_length: 14
clone_size: -
d_call: -
v_call: TRBV5-6
j_call: TRBJ1-2
cdr3_nt: TGTGCCAGCAGCTTGGGTTCCTCGGACTATGGCTACACCTTC
cdr3_aa: CASSLGSSDYGYTF

cdr3_length: 15
clone_size: -
d_call: TRBD1
v_call: TRBV4-2
j_call: TRBJ1-2
cdr3_nt: TGTGCCAGCAGCCATAGACAGGGGGTGGACTATGGCTACACCTTC
cdr3_aa: CASSHRQGVDYGYTF

cdr3_length: 18
clone_size: -
d_call: TRBD2
v_call: TRBV9
j_call: TRBJ2-5
cdr3_nt: TGTGCCAGCAGCGTAGGGACTAGCGGGGGGGCGAGGGAAGAGACCCAGTACTTC
cdr3_aa: CASSVGTSGGAREETQYF

cdr3_length: 16
clone_size: -
d_call: TRBD1
v_call: TRBV11-2
j_call: TRBJ2-2
cdr3_nt: TGTGCCAGCACCAGTCGGCAGGGGGCCCCCCCCGGGGAGCTGTTTTTT
cdr3_aa: CASTSRQGAPPGELFF

cdr3_length: 15
clone_size: -
d_call: TRBD1
v_call: TRBV19
j_call: TRBJ2-5
cdr3_nt: TGTGCCAGTAGTGACCCTCAGGGGGCGCATAAGACCCAGTACTTC
cdr3_aa: CASSDPQGAHKTQYF

cdr3_length: 13
clone_size: -
d_call: TRBD1
v_call: TRBV7-2
j_call: TRBJ1-2
cdr3_nt: TGTGCCAGCAGCTTCACGCAGGGGGGTGGCTACACCTTC
cdr3_aa: CASSFTQGGGYTF

cdr3_length: 14
clone_size: -
d_call: TRBD2
v_call: TRBV2
j_call: TRBJ2-7
cdr3_nt: TGTGCCAGCAGGGCTAGCGGGGGGGCCTACGAGCAGTACTTC
cdr3_aa: CASRASGGAYEQYF

cdr3_length: 16
clone_size: -
d_call: -
v_call: TRBV5-4
j_call: TRBJ2-3
cdr3_nt: TGTGCCAGCAGCCCTTCGATGGCGGGGACCACAGATACGCAGTATTTT
cdr3_aa: CASSPSMAGTTDTQYF